One sample yielded the 3 T cell receptor beta chains listed below, sequenced in a study of blood T cell repertoires in COVID-19. Profiled with immunoSEQ multiplex PCR; TCRdb holds only in-frame clones, not every one. The table includes some 380,000 clones, around 90% detected once. Sequencing was carried out using peripheral blood. The receptors stem from a man younger than 35 with active or convalescent COVID-19.

This sequence joins TRBV19 and TRBJ2-7; 7 bases fit TRBD1. The CDR3 length is 14 residues. V shed 5 bases and J 2 bases; nucleotides not matched to a gene: 6. Germline V gene sequence: CDR1 LNHDA, CDR2 SQIVND (reference sequence). This chain's CDR3 is CASSPGQSAYEQYF. CDR3 nucleotide sequence: TGTGCCAGTAGTCCGGGACAGTCAGCCTACGAGCAGTACTTC.

The chain links TRBV7-8 to TRBJ2-7; weak D call: TRBD1 (6 bases). V was pared by 4 bases and J by 5 bases, with 12 bases between. This CDR3 contains 13 residues. Per germline, CDR1 SGHVS and CDR2 FQNEAQ. The CDR3: CASSSNRANEQYF. The CDR3 DNA reads TGTGCCAGCAGCTCCAACAGGGCCAACGAGCAGTACTTC.

The chain recombines TRBV28 with TRBJ1-6, with D hard to call. Germline-derived CDR1 and CDR2 are MDHEN and SYDVKM. The V gene lost 10 bases and the J gene lost 9 bases, with 16 bases spanning the gap. The CDR3 totals 13 residues. In DNA form, the CDR3 reads TGTGCCACCCGGCGGAGCTCGCGTTCACCCCTCCACTTT. The encoded protein is CATRRSSRSPLHF.